Listed below are T cell receptor beta chains from one sample, sequenced in a study of shared clonotypes between healthy human individuals. Measured with immunoSEQ multiplex PCR; TCRdb has only the in-frame clones, and not every one. This table holds over 850,000 clones, about 80% found once. The sequencing input was memory CD4+ T cells from PBMCs. The receptor set was obtained from a man aged 18 to 29 in good health. Some clones in this sample may be carry-over from other donors' samples. Each CDR3 is given with its conserved first and last residue. Fields, in order: V gene, D gene, J gene, clone size, CDR3 protein, CDR3 DNA. D genes are given only for firm matches. Clone size appears in some rows only: once, few, many, or a class for an expanded clone.

>TRBV29-1|-|TRBJ1-2|-
CSVVRSGLYGYTF
TGCAGCGTTGTCAGGAGCGGGCTCTATGGCTACACCTTC
>TRBV28|-|TRBJ1-1|once
CASSLWSYTEAFF
TGTGCCAGCAGTTTATGGAGCTACACTGAAGCTTTCTTT
>TRBV2|TRBD1|TRBJ2-2|once
CASRMDRAGTGELFF
TGTGCCAGCAGAATGGACAGGGCCGGCACCGGGGAGCTGTTTTTT
>TRBV6-1|TRBD1|TRBJ1-4|many
CASSESPGQSSATNEKLFF
TGTGCCAGCAGTGAATCGCCGGGACAGTCGTCTGCAACTAATGAAAAACTGTTTTTT
>TRBV11-2|TRBD1|TRBJ2-7|once
CASSTKTGTRYEQYF
TGTGCCAGCAGCACCAAGACAGGGACGCGCTACGAGCAGTACTTC
>TRBV5-1|-|TRBJ2-2|few
CASSLIQPNTGELFF
TGCGCCAGCAGCCTCATACAGCCGAACACCGGGGAGCTGTTTTTT
>TRBV2|-|TRBJ1-4|-
CASRLGQLNNEKLFF
TGTGCCAGCAGACTCGGACAGCTAAATAATGAAAAACTGTTTTTT
>TRBV4-3|TRBD2|TRBJ2-2|-
CASSQATSANTGELFF
TGCGCCAGCAGCCAAGCGACTAGCGCGAACACCGGGGAGCTGTTTTTT
>TRBV6-5|-|TRBJ1-3|few
CASSTGFFGNTIYF
TGTGCCAGCAGTACAGGGTTTTTTGGAAACACCATATATTTT
>TRBV7-2|-|TRBJ1-2|once
CASSLEPVGHGYTF
TGTGCCAGCAGCTTAGAGCCAGTCGGTCATGGCTACACCTTC
>TRBV7-2|TRBD1|TRBJ1-2|-
CASSWGTANYGYTF
TGTGCCAGCAGCTGGGGGACAGCTAACTATGGCTACACCTTC
>TRBV7-3|-|TRBJ2-6|-
CASSQDSAGANVLTF
TGTGCCAGCAGCCAGGACAGTGCTGGGGCCAACGTCCTGACTTTC
>TRBV11-2|-|TRBJ1-1|-
CASSLAANTEAFF
TGTGCCAGCAGCTTAGCAGCGAACACTGAAGCTTTCTTT
>TRBV30|TRBD2|TRBJ2-7|once
CAWSGVGRGRPSYEQYF
TGTGCCTGGAGTGGGGTAGGTCGCGGGAGGCCTAGCTACGAGCAGTACTTC
>TRBV28|TRBD1|TRBJ1-2|-
CASRKIINRGLGGYTF
TGTGCCAGCAGAAAGATTATAAACAGGGGCCTGGGAGGCTACACCTTC
>TRBV28|-|TRBJ2-5|-
CASSRLKFVETQYF
TGTGCCAGCAGTCGCCTTAAATTTGTAGAGACCCAGTACTTC
>TRBV25-1|-|TRBJ2-7|-
CASSEGTGGVYEQYF
TGTGCCAGCAGTGAAGGAACAGGTGGAGTTTACGAGCAGTACTTC
>TRBV5-1|-|TRBJ2-2|-
CASSLVRDREKLAEILTTGELFF
TGCGCCAGCAGCTTGGTACGGGACAGGGAGAAACTAGCGGAGATTCTCACAACCGGGGAGCTGTTTTTT
>TRBV5-4|-|TRBJ2-7|-
CASSAGDGYYEQYF
TGTGCCAGCAGCGCCGGGGACGGGTACTACGAGCAGTACTTC
>TRBV5-4|TRBD2|TRBJ2-3|-
CASSLSAGVADTQYF
TGTGCCAGCAGCTTGTCAGCGGGAGTTGCGGATACGCAGTATTTT
>TRBV5-4|TRBD1|TRBJ1-4|-
CASSPQGTREKLFF
TGTGCCAGCAGCCCACAGGGGACCCGGGAAAAACTGTTTTTT
>TRBV29-1|-|TRBJ1-1|-
CSVGQGNTEAFF
TGCAGCGTTGGTCAGGGTAACACTGAAGCTTTCTTT
>TRBV18|TRBD1|TRBJ2-3|-
CASSGQGGTDTQYF
TGTGCCAGCTCAGGACAGGGCGGCACAGATACGCAGTATTTT
>TRBV11-2|TRBD2|TRBJ2-1|-
CASSTHPAGGPFINEQFF
TGTGCCAGCAGCACCCACCCAGCGGGAGGGCCTTTCATTAATGAGCAGTTCTTC
>TRBV10-3|TRBD2|TRBJ2-1|-
CAISAGAAGAYNEQFF
TGTGCCATCAGCGCGGGGGCAGCGGGGGCTTACAATGAGCAGTTCTTC
>TRBV18|TRBD2|TRBJ2-4|-
CASSELAGAAKNIQYF
TGTGCCAGCTCGGAACTAGCGGGAGCTGCCAAAAACATTCAGTACTTC
>TRBV9|-|TRBJ1-2|few
CASSVGVESNYGYTF
TGTGCCAGCAGCGTAGGGGTGGAATCCAACTATGGCTACACCTTC
>TRBV28|-|TRBJ2-1|-
CASSLEVYNEQFF
TGTGCCAGCAGTTTAGAGGTTTACAATGAGCAGTTCTTC
>TRBV7-9|TRBD2|TRBJ2-1|-
CASSLALAGASNEQFF
TGTGCCAGCAGCCTCGCGCTAGCGGGAGCCTCCAATGAGCAGTTCTTC
>TRBV2|TRBD2|TRBJ2-3|-
CASRLAGGSTDTQYF
TGTGCCAGCAGGCTAGCGGGAGGGTCCACAGATACGCAGTATTTT
>TRBV28|-|TRBJ1-3|-
CASSLQVASGNTIYF
TGTGCCAGCAGTTTACAGGTAGCCTCTGGAAACACCATATATTTT
>TRBV9|-|TRBJ2-5|-
CASSVVGAAGTQYF
TGTGCCAGCAGCGTAGTGGGAGCCGCGGGGACCCAGTACTTC
>TRBV5-4|-|TRBJ2-6|once
CASSAGHSSGANVLTF
TGTGCCAGCAGCGCGGGACACTCCTCTGGGGCCAACGTCCTGACTTTC
>TRBV5-4|-|TRBJ1-1|-
CASSLDWNTEAFF
TGTGCCAGCAGCTTGGACTGGAACACTGAAGCTTTCTTT
>TRBV5-1|-|TRBJ2-1|-
CASSTGRRGTTYNEQFF
TGCGCCAGCAGCACAGGCAGGAGGGGAACCACCTACAATGAGCAGTTCTTC